The 10 T cell receptor beta chains below all came from one sample that was sequenced in a study of Graves' ophthalmopathy and Graves' hyperthyroidism. The study amplified TCR beta CDR3 regions using RNA transcripts. After a first-round RT-PCR with HTBI primers, a second-round multiplex PCR was run. TCRdb re-called the multiplex PCR reads with MiXCR, one entry per CDR3 protein. The profile shows 400,000 to 450,000 distinct CDR3 sequences, 20% to 25% of them singletons. Sample: peripheral blood. Receptors were obtained from a woman under 30 with stable Graves' hyperthyroidism.

DNA of the CDR3: TGCAGTGCGGTAGGGTTTGACACTGAAGCTTTCTTT. Its translation is CSAVGFDTEAFF. This chain uses TRBV20-1 with TRBJ1-1; D is undetermined. Germline-derived CDR1 and CDR2 are DFQATT and SNEGSKA (reference sequence). V was pared by 6 bases and J by 3 bases, with 11 bases between. The CDR3 spans 12 residues.

This clonotype was detected many times. The rearrangement uses TRBV20-1 and TRBJ1-2, with 7 bases fitting TRBD1. The CDR3 covers 13 residues. Germline trimming cut 5 bases from V and 2 bases from J; bases unmatched to any gene: 5. Per germline, CDR1 DFQATT and CDR2 SNEGSKA (reference sequence). DNA for the CDR3: TGCAGTGCTGGGGGACAGCACAACTATGGCTACACCTTC. Encoded protein: CSAGGQHNYGYTF.

This clonotype showed up just a few times. This sequence joins TRBV10-3 and TRBJ2-1; D gene unclear. The CDR3 contains 13 residues. With 7 bases removed from V and 4 bases from J, the gap between germline ends came to 11 bases. The germline V gene has CDR1 ENHRY and CDR2 SYGVKD. CDR3 sequence (DNA): TGTGCCATCAATGAAGGAGTTTACAATGAGCAGTTCTTC. Translated: CAINEGVYNEQFF.

This clonotype was observed at least ten times. A read error is likely, as this CDR3 ends without the conserved phenylalanine or tryptophan. V is TRBV6-1 and J is TRBJ2-7; D not resolved. This CDR3 region has 15 residues. Germline V lookup: CDR1 MNHNS, CDR2 SASEGT. Deletions cut 8 bases from V and 6 bases from J, with 23 bases between. The CDR3 sequence: CASSLGQSRWREQYL. The CDR3 DNA reads as TGTGCCAGCTCCCTTGGTCAAAGCAGGTGGCGCGAGCAGTACCTC.

This clonotype has at least ten counts. The chain uses TRBV11-2 and TRBJ2-7, with 7 bases that match TRBD1. V lost 1 base and J lost 3; bases outside the gene matches: 3. CDR3 length: 14 residues. Germline CDR1 and CDR2: SGHAT and FQNNGV. In DNA, the CDR3 is TGTGCCAGCAGCTTAGTGGACAGGATCTACGAGCAGTACTTC. It translates to CASSLVDRIYEQYF.

A few counts support this clonotype. The chain couples TRBV11-2 to TRBJ2-7, with D unclear. CDR3 size: 14 residues. V lost 2 bases and J 1 base, leaving 9 bases between the germline ends. Per the germline V gene, CDR1 is SGHAT and CDR2 is FQNNGV. DNA for the CDR3: TGTGCCAGCAGCTTACTCTTAGATTCCTACGAGCAGTACTTC. The encoded protein is CASSLLLDSYEQYF.

This clonotype was detected ten times or more. The chain has TRBV6-5 and TRBJ2-7; no clear D. The V end was cut by 7 bases, the J end by 2 bases, with 12 bases between. CDR3 size: 13 residues. Per germline, CDR1 MNHEY and CDR2 SVGAGI. The CDR3, as DNA: TGTGCCAGCACCAAGACGGAGCCCTACGAGCAGTACTTC. Protein sequence: CASTKTEPYEQYF.

This clonotype has ten or more counts. The J gene is TRBJ1-5, the V gene TRBV20-1; D not resolved. Germline V CDR1 and CDR2: DFQATT, SNEGSKA (reference sequence). The CDR3 runs 15 residues. Trimming took off 6 bases at V and 2 bases at J, with 17 bases between the two ends. For the CDR3, the DNA is TGCAGTGCCTCACAACAGAACGTTCGCAATCAGCCCCAGCATTTT. It yields the protein CSASQQNVRNQPQHF.

V and J are TRBV5-1 and TRBJ2-5, with unresolved D. This CDR3 region has 17 residues. Trimming shortened V by 0 bases and J by 7 bases, and 22 bases separated the two germline ends. Per germline, CDR1 SGHRS and CDR2 YFSETQ. CDR3 bases: TGCGCCAGCAGCTTGGCCGGGCGCAGGCCTGGGGAACTGACCCAGTACTTC. Its protein is CASSLAGRRPGELTQYF. The complete variable domain, with remaining parts taken from reference TRBV5-1 and TRBJ2-5, reads KAGVTQTPRYLIKTRGQQVTLSCSPISGHRSVSWYQQTPGQGLQFLFEYFSETQRNKGNFPGRFSGRQFSNSRSEMNVSTLELGDSALYLCASSLAGRRPGELTQYFGPGTRLLVL.

The genes are TRBV4-1 and TRBJ2-7, with 9 bases matching TRBD1. Germline V CDR1 and CDR2: MGHRA, YSYEKL. The CDR3 consists of 18 residues. Germline trimming cut 0 bases from V and 0 bases from J; bases unmatched to any gene: 9. CDR3 sequence reads: CASSQEISGTGSSYEQYF. CDR3 nucleotides: TGCGCCAGCAGCCAAGAGATCTCGGGGACAGGGAGCTCCTACGAGCAGTACTTC.